Ten or more counts support the clone carrying this TCR beta chain. Antigen specificity is unknown. This sample is drawn from a study of T cell repertoires in cytomegalovirus infection. Study-wide results and caveats: In two of eight donors, the top clonotype was HLA-C-restricted CMV-specific.

The germline V and J ends were trimmed by 7 bases and 1 base, with 10 bases remaining between them. CDR1 MDHEN and CDR2 SYDVKM come from the germline V gene. This CDR3 has 13 amino acids. MiXCR, run by TCRdb on the reads, gives a single entry per CDR3 protein. The repertoire consists of around 100,000 distinct CDR3 sequences, with 16% occurring once and the leading ten covering roughly 8%. This TCR was sampled from a human donor in good health (CMV status not recorded). Some clones in this sample may be carry-over from other donors' samples. Sample: PBMCs. This chain links TRBV28 with TRBJ1-1; D may be TRBD1 (6 bases). The CDR3 spells CASTGAPNTEAFF. The CDR3 coding sequence is TGTGCCAGCACGGGGGCGCCGAACACTGAAGCTTTCTTT. Looking up the rest from reference TRBV28 and TRBJ1-1 gives the full variable domain: DVKVTQSSRYLVKRTGEKVFLECVQDMDHENMFWYRQDPGLGLRLIYFSYDVKMKEKGDIPEGYSVSREKKERFSLILESASTNQTSMYLCASTGAPNTEAFFGQGTRLTVV.